This T cell receptor (beta chain) was captured in a study of Graves' ophthalmopathy and Graves' hyperthyroidism. Study summary: Peripheral blood sampling occurred at initial diagnosis, before any treatment. Regarding the study as a whole: Cross-validated, the 13-signature model showed 87.88%/81.08% sensitivity/specificity, and 80%/75% in the test set.

Clinical symptoms and serum thyroxine were used for diagnosis; TRAb, thyroid ultrasound and orbital computed tomography were also relied on. Amplification of the TCR beta CDR3 regions used RNA transcripts (as template). Scientists carried out first-round RT-PCR using HTBI primers and then a second-round multiplex PCR. Each CDR3 protein is one row after TCRdb ran MiXCR on the multiplex PCR reads. The table includes over 650,000 distinct CDR3 sequences, about 40% detected once. Germline V gene data show CDR1 as SNHLY and CDR2 as FYNNEI. This CDR3 contains 12 residues. V shed 10 bases and J shed 8 bases, with 14 bases lying between them. Of note for this clonotype: Its antigen is undetermined.

The receptor was derived from an adult man with Graves' ophthalmopathy. Sequencing was done on a sample of peripheral blood. This chain links TRBV2 with TRBJ1-4, with D maybe TRBD1 (6 bases). The CDR3 DNA sequence: TGTGCCACCCGAGGGGGACGGGAAAAACTGTTTTTT. This codes for CATRGGREKLFF.